This T cell receptor beta chain was profiled in a study of blood T cell repertoires in COVID-19. This clone was seen once. In germline, CDR1 is KGHSH, CDR2 LQKENI. CDR3 length: 19 amino acids. Trimming removed 3 bases from V and 0 bases from J; junction bases left unmatched: 14. Some clones are missing from TCRdb's copy, which holds only in-frame ones; the method was immunoSEQ multiplex PCR. In the table there are approximately 500,000 clones, less than 90% of which are singletons. The receptor was isolated from a woman in her forties or fifties with COVID-19, enrolled during active disease. The chain has TRBV18 and TRBJ2-4, with TRBD1 matching 7 bases. Sequencing was performed on peripheral blood. This chain's CDR3 is CASSPATGEPNLAKNIQYF. In nucleotides, the CDR3 is TGTGCCAGCTCACCCGCAACAGGGGAACCCAATTTAGCCAAAAACATTCAGTACTTC.